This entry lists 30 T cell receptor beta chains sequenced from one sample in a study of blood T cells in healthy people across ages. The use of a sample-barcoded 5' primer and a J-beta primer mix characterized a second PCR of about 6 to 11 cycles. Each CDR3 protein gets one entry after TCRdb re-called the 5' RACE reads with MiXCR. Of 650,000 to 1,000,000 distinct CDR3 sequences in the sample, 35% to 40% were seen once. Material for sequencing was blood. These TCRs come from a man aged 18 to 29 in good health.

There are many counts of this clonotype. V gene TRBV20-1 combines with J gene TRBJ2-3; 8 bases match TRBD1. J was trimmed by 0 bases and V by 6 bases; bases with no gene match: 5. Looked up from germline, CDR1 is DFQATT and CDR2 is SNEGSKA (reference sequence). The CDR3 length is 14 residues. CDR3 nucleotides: TGCAGTGCCTTGGGACAGGCGAGCACAGATACGCAGTATTTT. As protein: CSALGQASTDTQYF.

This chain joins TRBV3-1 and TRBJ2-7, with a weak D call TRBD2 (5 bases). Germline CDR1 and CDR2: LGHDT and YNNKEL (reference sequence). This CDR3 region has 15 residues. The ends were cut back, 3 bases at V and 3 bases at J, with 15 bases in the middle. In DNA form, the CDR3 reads TGTGCCAGCAGCCAGCGCGGAATCAGCGGCTACGAGCAGTACTTC. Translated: CASSQRGISGYEQYF.

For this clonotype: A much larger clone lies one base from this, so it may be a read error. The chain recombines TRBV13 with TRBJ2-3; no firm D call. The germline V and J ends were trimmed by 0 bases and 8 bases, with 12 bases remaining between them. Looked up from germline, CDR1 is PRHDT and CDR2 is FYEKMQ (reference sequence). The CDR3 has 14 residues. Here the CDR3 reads CASSLGARTGTQYF. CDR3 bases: TGTGCCAGCAGCTTAGGAGCTAGAACGGGTACGCAGTATTTT.

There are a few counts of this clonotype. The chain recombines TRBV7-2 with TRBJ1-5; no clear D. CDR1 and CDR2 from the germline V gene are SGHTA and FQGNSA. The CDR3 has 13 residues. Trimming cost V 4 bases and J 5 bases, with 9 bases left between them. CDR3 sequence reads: CASSSGYYQPQHF. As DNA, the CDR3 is TGTGCCAGCAGCTCTGGCTATTATCAGCCCCAGCATTTT.

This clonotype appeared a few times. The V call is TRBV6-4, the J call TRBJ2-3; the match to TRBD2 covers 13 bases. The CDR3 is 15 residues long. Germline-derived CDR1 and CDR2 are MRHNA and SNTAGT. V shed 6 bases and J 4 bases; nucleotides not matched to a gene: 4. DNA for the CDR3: TGTGCCAGCAGACCCGGGACTAGCGGGGCAGATACGCAGTATTTT. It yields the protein CASRPGTSGADTQYF.

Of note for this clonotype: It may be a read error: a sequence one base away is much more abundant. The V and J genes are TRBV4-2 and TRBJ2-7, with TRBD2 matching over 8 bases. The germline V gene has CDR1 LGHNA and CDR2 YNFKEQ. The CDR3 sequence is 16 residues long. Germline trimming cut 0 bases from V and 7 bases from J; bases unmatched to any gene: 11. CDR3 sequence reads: CASSQDYGGAYNEQYF. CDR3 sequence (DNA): TGTGCCAGCAGCCAAGATTACGGGGGGGCCTACAATGAGCAGTACTTC.

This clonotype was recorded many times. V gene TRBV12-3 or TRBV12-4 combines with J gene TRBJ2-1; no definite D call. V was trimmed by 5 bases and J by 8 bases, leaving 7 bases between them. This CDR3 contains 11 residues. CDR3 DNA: TGTGCCAGCAGTACCTGGTATGAGCAGTTCTTC. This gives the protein CASSTWYEQFF.

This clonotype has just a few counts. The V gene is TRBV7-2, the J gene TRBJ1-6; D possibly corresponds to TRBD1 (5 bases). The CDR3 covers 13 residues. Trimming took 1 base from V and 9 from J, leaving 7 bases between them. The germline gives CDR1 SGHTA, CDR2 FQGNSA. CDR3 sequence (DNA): TGTGCCAGCAGCTTAGAGGGACTTTCACCCCTCCACTTT. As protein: CASSLEGLSPLHF. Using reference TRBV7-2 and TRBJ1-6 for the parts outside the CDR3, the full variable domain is GAGVSQSPSNKVTEKGKDVELRCDPISGHTALYWYRQSLGQGLEFLIYFQGNSAPDKSGLPSDRFSAERTGGSVSTLTIQRTQQEDSAVYLCASSLEGLSPLHFGNGTRLTVT.

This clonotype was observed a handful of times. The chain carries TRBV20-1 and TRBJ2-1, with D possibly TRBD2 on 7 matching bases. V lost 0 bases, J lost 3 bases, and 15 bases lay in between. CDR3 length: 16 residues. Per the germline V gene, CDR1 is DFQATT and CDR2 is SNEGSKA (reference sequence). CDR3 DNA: TGCAGTGCTAGAGACCGGGGGGCAGGACTCTACAATGAGCAGTTCTTC. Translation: CSARDRGAGLYNEQFF.

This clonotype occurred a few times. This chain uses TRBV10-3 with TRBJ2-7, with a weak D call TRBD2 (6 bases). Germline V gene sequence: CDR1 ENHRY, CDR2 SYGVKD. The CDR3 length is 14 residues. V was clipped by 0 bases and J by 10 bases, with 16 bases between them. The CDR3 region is CAISESTGVYDQYF. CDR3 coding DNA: TGTGCCATCAGTGAGTCGACGGGGGTGTATGACCAGTACTTC.

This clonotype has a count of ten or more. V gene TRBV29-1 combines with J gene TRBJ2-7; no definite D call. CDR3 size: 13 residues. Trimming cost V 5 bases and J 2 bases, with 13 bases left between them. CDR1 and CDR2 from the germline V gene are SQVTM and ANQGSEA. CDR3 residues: CSVLTDGAYEQYF. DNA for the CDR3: TGCAGCGTTCTGACGGACGGCGCCTACGAGCAGTACTTC.

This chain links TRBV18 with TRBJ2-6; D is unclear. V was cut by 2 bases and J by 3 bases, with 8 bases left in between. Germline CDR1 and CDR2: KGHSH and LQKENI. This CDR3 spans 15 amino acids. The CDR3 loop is CASSPNGLGANVLTF. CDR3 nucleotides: TGTGCCAGCTCACCAAACGGGCTTGGGGCCAACGTCCTGACTTTC.

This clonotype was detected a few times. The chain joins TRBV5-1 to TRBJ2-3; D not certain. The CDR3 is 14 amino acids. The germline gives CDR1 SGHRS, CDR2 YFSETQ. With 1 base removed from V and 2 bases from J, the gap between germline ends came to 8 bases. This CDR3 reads CASSLRIPTDTQYF. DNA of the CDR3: TGCGCCAGCAGCTTGAGAATCCCCACAGATACGCAGTATTTT.

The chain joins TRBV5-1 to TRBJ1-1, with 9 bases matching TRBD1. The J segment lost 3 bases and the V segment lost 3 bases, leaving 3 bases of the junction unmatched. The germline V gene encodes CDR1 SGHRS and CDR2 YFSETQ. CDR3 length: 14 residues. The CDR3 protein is CASSSRDRDTEAFF. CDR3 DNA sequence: TGCGCCAGCAGCTCCCGGGACAGGGACACTGAAGCTTTCTTT.

CDR3 region: CATSDLRGFEQFF. The CDR3 DNA reads TGTGCCACCAGTGATTTGAGGGGTTTTGAGCAGTTCTTC. The rearrangement links TRBV24-1 to TRBJ2-1; the D gene is possibly TRBD1 (5 bases). The germline V gene has CDR1 KGHDR and CDR2 SFDVKD. The CDR3 spans 13 residues. V lost 0 bases and J 9 bases, leaving 8 bases between the germline ends.

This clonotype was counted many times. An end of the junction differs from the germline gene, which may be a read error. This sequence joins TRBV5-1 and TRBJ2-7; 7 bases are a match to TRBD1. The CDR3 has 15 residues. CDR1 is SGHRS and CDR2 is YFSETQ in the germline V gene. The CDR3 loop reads CASSLEGASSYEQYF. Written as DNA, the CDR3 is TGTGCCAGCAGCTTAGAGGGGGCATCAAGCTACGAGCAGTACTTC. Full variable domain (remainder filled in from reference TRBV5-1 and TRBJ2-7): KAGVTQTPRYLIKTRGQQVTLSCSPISGHRSVSWYQQTPGQGLQFLFEYFSETQRNKGNFPGRFSGRQFSNSRSEMNVSTLELGDSALYLCASSLEGASSYEQYFGPGTRLTVT.

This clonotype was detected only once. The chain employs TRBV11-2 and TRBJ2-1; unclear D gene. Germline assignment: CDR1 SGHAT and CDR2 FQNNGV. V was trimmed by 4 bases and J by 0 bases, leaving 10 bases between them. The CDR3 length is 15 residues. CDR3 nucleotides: TGTGCCAGCAGCTGGTCACACTACTCCTACAATGAGCAGTTCTTC. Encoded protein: CASSWSHYSYNEQFF.

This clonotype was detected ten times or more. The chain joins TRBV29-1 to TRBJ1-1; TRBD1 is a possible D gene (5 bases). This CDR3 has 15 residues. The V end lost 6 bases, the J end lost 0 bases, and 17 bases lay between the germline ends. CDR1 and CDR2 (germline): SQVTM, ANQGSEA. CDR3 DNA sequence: TGCAGCGTCCACGGGACGGAGTTCATGAACACTGAAGCTTTCTTT. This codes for CSVHGTEFMNTEAFF.

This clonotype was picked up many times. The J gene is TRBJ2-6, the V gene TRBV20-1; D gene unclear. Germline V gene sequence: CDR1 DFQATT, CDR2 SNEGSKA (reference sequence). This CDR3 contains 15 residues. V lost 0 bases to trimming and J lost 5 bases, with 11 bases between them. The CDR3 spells CSARDEKLWANVLTF. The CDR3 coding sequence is TGCAGTGCTAGAGATGAAAAGCTATGGGCCAACGTCCTGACTTTC.

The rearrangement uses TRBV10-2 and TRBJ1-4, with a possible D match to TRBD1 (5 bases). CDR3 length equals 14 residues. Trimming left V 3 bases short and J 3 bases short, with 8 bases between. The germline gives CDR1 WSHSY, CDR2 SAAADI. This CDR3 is CASSEEGPNEKLFF. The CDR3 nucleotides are TGCGCCAGCAGTGAAGAGGGGCCTAATGAAAAACTGTTTTTT.

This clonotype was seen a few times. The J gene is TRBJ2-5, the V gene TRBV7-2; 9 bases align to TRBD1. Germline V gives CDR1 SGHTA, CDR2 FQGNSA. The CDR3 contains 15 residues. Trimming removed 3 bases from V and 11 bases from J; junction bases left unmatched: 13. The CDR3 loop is CASSFGQGTNNEQYF. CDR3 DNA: TGTGCCAGCAGCTTCGGACAGGGGACAAACAATGAGCAGTACTTC.

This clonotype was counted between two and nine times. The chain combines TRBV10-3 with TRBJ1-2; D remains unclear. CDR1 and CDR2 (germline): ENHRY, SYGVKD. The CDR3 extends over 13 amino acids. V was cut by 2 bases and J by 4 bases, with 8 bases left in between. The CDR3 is CAISEGRAYGYTF. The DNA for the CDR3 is TGTGCCATCAGTGAGGGACGGGCCTATGGCTACACCTTC.

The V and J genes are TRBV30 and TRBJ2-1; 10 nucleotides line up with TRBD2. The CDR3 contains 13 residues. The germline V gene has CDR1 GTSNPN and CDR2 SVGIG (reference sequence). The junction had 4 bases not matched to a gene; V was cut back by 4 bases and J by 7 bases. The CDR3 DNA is TGTGCCTGGACTAGCGGGGGAGGGAATGAGCAGTTCTTC. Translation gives CAWTSGGGNEQFF.

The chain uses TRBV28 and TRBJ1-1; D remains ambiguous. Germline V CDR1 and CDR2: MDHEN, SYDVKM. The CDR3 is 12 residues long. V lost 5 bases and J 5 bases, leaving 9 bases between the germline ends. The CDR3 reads CASSLPRTEAFF. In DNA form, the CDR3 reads TGTGCCAGCAGTCTTCCGAGGACTGAAGCTTTCTTT.

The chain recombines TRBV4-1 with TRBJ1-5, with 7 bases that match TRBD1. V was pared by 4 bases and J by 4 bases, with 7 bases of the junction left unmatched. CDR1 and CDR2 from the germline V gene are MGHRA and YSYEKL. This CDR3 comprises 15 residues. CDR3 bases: TGCGCCAGCAGCCCAGTAGGGACAGCGAATCAGCCCCAGCATTTT. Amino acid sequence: CASSPVGTANQPQHF.

The CDR3 region has the DNA TGTGCTAGTGGTTTGGTACGGGAGGGGCAGTACTTC. This codes for CASGLVREGQYF. V gene TRBV12-5 combines with J gene TRBJ2-7; 8 bases align to TRBD2. There are 12 residues in the CDR3. Germline V gene data show CDR1 as LGHNT and CDR2 as FRNRAP. The V segment lost 0 bases and the J segment 9 bases; nucleotides outside the gene matches: 1.

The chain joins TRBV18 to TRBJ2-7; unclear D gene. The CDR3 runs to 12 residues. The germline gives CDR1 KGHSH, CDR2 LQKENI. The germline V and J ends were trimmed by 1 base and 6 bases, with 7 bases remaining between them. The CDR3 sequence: CASSPQGAEQYF. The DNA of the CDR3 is TGTGCCAGCTCACCACAGGGCGCCGAGCAGTACTTC.

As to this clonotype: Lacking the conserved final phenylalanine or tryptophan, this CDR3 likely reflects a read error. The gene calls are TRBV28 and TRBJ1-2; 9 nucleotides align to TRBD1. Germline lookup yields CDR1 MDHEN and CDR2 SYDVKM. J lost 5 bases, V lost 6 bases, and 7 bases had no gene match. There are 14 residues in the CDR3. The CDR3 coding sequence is TGTGCCAGCAGGGACAGGGGCGGGTTGTATGGCTACACCGTC. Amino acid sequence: CASRDRGGLYGYTV.

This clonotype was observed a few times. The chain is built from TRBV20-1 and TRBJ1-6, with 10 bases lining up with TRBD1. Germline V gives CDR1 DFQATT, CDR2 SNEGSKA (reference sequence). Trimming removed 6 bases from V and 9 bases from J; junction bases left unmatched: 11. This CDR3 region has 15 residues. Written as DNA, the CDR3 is TGCAGTGCCGAAACAGGACAGGGGGAAAGTTCACCCCTCCACTTT. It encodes CSAETGQGESSPLHF.

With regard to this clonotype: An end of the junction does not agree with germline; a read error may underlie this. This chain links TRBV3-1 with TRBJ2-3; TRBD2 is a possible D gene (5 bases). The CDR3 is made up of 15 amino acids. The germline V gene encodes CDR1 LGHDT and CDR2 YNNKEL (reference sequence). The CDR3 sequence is CASSQNGMFGDAQYF. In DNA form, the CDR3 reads TGTGCCAGCAGCCAAAACGGGATGTTCGGAGATGCGCAGTATTTT.